This TCR beta chain originates from a study of Graves' ophthalmopathy and Graves' hyperthyroidism. This clonotype has only a few counts. V lost 8 bases, J lost 0 bases, and 13 bases lay in between. The CDR3 is 14 residues long. Germline lookup yields CDR1 SGHTA and CDR2 FQGNSA. The study amplified TCR beta CDR3 regions using RNA transcripts. HTBI-primed first-round RT-PCR preceded second-round multiplex PCR. TCRdb ran MiXCR on the multiplex PCR reads and lists one entry per CDR3 protein. The data contain over 500,000 distinct CDR3 sequences, about 20% of them singletons. Sequencing input: peripheral blood. The V call is TRBV7-2, the J call TRBJ1-1, with D possibly matching TRBD1 (6 bases). The receptor was isolated from a woman younger than 30 with stable Graves' hyperthyroidism. Some clones in this sample may be carry-over from other donors' samples. The CDR3 loop reads CASADGQMNTEAFF. The CDR3 DNA reads TGTGCCAGCGCTGACGGACAGATGAACACTGAAGCTTTCTTT.